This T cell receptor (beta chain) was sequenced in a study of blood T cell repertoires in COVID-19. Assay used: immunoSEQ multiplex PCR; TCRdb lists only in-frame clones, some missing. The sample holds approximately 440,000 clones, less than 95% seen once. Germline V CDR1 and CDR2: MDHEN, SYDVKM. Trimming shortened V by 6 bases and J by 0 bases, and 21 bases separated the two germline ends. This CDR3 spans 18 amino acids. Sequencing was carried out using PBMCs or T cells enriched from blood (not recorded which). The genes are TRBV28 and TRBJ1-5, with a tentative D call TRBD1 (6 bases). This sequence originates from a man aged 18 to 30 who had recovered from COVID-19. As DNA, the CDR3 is TGTGCCAGCAGACACAGGGAAAGGGGATATATTAGCAATCAGCCCCAGCATTTT. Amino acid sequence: CASRHRERGYISNQPQHF.